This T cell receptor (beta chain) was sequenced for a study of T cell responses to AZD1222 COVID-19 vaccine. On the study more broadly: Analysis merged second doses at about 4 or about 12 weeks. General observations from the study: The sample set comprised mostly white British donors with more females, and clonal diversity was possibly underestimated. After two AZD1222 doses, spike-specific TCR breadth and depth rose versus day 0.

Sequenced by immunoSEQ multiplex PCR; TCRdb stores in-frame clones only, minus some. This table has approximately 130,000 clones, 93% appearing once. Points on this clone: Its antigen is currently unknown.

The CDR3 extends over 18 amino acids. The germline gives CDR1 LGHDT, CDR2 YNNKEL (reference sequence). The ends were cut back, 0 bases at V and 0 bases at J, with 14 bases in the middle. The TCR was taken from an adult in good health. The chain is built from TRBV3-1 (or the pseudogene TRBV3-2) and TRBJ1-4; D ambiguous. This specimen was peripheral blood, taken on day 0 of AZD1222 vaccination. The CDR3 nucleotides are TGTGCCAGCAGCCAAGATCTTTGGACGGAGGCAACTAATGAAAAACTGTTTTTT. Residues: CASSQDLWTEATNEKLFF.